The clone carrying this TCR beta chain was seen many times. What it binds is not known. The library was built from 400 ng RNA with molecular barcoded adaptors for alpha/delta and beta/gamma chains. One entry per CDR3 protein results from TCRdb running MiXCR on the reads. The data hold approximately 57,000 distinct CDR3 sequences, with 9% to 15% observed a single time. These data come from a study of read filtering for tumor transcriptome and immune sequencing. Study overall: The cohort had more than 16 men and around 15 women aged roughly 45 to 90, mean about 66 years. R-ISS stage counts were about eight for I, about 15 for II, 6 or 7 for III. Per sample, TCR-region reads ranged about 4 to 11 million by IR-seq, roughly 85 to 1273 by RNA-seq. Whole-study findings and limits: In IR-seq, single-read clonotypes were roughly 80% of clonotypes but around 3.2% of reads.

The CDR3 runs to 13 residues. The germline gives CDR1 MNHEY, CDR2 SVGAGI. V was pared by 0 bases and J by 6 bases, with 6 bases between. The chain links TRBV6-5 to TRBJ1-5; D is unresolved. The sample was a population of CD138-negative cells sorted from bone marrow. The source is a donor aged 40 or over with multiple myeloma. Here the CDR3 DNA reads TGTGCCAGCAGTTACTCGACCGGTCAGCCCCAGCATTTT. Translating it yields CASSYSTGQPQHF.